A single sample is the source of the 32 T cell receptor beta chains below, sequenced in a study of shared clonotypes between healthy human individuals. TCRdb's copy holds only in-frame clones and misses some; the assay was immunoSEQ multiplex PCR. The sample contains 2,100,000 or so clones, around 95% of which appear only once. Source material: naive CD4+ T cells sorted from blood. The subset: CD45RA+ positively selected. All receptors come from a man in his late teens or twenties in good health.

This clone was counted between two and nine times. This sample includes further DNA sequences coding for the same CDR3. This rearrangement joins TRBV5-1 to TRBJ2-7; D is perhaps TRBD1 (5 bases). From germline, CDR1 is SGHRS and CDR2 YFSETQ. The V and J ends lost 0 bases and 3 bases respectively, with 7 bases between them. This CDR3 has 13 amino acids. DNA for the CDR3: TGCGCCAGCAGCTTGGAGGGGAACTACGAGCAGTACTTC. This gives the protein CASSLEGNYEQYF.

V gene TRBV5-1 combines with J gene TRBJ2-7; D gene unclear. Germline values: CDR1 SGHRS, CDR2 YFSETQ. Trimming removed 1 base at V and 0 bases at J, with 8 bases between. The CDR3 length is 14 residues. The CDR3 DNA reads TGCGCCAGCAGCTTGAATGTAGTCTCCTACGAGCAGTACTTC. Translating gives CASSLNVVSYEQYF.

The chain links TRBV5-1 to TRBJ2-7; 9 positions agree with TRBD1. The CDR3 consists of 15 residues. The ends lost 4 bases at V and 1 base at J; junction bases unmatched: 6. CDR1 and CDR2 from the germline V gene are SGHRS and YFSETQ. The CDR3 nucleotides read TGCGCCAGCAGCCTTACAGGGGGCGATTCCTACGAGCAGTACTTC. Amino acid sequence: CASSLTGGDSYEQYF. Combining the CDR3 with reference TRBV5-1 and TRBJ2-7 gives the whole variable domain KAGVTQTPRYLIKTRGQQVTLSCSPISGHRSVSWYQQTPGQGLQFLFEYFSETQRNKGNFPGRFSGRQFSNSRSEMNVSTLELGDSALYLCASSLTGGDSYEQYFGPGTRLTVT.

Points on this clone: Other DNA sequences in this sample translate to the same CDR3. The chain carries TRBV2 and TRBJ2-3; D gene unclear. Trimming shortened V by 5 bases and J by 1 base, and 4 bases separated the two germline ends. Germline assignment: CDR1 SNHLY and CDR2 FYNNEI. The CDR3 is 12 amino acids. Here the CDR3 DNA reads TGTGCCAGCAGTCGGGGCACAGATACGCAGTATTTT. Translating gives CASSRGTDTQYF.

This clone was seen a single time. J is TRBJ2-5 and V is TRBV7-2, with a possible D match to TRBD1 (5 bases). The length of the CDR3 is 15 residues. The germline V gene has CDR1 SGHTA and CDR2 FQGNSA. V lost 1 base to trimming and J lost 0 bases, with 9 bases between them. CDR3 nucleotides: TGTGCCAGCAGCTTAGGTCCAGGGCACCAAGAGACCCAGTACTTC. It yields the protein CASSLGPGHQETQYF.

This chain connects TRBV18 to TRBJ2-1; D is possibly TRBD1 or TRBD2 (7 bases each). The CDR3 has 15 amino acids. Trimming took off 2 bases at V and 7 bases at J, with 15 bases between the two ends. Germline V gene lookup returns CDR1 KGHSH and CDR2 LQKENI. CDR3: CASSPSQGGMNEQFF. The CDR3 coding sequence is TGTGCCAGCTCACCATCTCAGGGGGGGATGAATGAGCAGTTCTTC.

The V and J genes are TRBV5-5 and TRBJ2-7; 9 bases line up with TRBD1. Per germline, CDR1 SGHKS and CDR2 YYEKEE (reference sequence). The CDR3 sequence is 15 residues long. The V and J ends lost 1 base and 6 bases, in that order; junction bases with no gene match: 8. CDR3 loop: CASSLSWDRVGEQYF. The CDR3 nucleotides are TGTGCCAGCAGCTTGTCCTGGGACAGGGTTGGCGAGCAGTACTTC.

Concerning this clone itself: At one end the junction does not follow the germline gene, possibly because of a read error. Here the CDR3 DNA reads TGTGCCAGCAGCCAAGAAGGGACCCCATATGATACACAGTATTTT. Its translation: CASSQEGTPYDTQYF. The rearrangement joins TRBV4-2 to TRBJ2-3; either TRBD1 or TRBD2 may supply D (5 bases each). Germline loops: CDR1 LGHNA, CDR2 YNFKEQ. The CDR3 totals 15 residues.

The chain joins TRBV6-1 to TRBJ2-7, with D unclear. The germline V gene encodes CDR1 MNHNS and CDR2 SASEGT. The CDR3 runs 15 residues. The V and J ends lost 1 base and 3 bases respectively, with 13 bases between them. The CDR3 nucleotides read TGTGCCAGCAGTGAAGAGAGGCGGCCTGACTACGAGCAGTACTTC. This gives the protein CASSEERRPDYEQYF.

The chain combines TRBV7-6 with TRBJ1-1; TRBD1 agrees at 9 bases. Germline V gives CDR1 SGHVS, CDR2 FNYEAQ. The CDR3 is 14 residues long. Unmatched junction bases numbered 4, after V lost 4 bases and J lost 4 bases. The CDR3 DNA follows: TGTGCCAGCAGCTCACAGGGGGCGAGCACTGAAGCTTTCTTT. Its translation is CASSSQGASTEAFF.

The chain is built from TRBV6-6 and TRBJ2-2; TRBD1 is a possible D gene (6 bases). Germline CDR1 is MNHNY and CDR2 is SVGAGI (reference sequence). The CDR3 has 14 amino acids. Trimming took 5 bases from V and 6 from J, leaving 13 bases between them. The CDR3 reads CASSHIRQAGELFF. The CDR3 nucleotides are TGTGCCAGCAGTCACATAAGACAGGCCGGGGAGCTGTTTTTT.

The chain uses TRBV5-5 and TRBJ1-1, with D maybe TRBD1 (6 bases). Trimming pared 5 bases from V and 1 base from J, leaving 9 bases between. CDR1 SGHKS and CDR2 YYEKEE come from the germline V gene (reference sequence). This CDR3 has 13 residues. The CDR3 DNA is TGTGCCAGCAGGACGGGACAGAACACTGAAGCTTTCTTT. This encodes CASRTGQNTEAFF.

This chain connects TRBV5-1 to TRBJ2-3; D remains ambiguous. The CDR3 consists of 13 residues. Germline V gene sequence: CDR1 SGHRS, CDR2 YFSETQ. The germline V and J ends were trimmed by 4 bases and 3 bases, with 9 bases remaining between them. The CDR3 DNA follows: TGCGCCAGCAGCGTACTATTTACAGATACGCAGTATTTT. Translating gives CASSVLFTDTQYF.

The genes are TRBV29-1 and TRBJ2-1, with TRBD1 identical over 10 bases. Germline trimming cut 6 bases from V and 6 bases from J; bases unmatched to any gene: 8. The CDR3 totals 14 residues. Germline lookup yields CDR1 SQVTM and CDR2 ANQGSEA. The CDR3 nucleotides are TGCAGCGTCGGATCCGGGACAGGGGCCAATGAGCAGTTCTTC. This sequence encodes CSVGSGTGANEQFF.

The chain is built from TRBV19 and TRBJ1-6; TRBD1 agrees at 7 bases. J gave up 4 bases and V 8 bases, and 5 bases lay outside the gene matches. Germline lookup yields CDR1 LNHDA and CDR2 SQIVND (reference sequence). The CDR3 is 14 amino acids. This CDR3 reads CASGPGQYNSPLHF. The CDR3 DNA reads TGTGCCAGTGGGCCGGGACAGTATAATTCACCCCTCCACTTT.

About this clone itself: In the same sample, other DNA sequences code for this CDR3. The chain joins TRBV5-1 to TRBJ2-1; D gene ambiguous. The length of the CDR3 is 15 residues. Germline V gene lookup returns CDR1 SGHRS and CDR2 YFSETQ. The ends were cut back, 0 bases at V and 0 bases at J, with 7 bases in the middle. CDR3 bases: TGCGCCAGCAGCTTGGGGTGGTCCTCCTACAATGAGCAGTTCTTC. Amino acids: CASSLGWSSYNEQFF.

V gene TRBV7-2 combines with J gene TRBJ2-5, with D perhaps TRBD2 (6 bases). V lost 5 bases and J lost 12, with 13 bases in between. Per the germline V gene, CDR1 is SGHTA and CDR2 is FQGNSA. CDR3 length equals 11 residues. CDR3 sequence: CASSHGTHEYF. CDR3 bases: TGTGCCAGCAGCCACGGGACTCACGAGTACTTC.

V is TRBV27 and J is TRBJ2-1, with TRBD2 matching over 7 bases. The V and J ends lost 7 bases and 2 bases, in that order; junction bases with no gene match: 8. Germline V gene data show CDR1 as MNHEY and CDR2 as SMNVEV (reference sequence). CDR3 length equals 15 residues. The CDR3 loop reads CASKRERGPYNEQFF. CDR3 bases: TGTGCCAGCAAGCGAGAGCGGGGACCCTACAATGAGCAGTTCTTC.

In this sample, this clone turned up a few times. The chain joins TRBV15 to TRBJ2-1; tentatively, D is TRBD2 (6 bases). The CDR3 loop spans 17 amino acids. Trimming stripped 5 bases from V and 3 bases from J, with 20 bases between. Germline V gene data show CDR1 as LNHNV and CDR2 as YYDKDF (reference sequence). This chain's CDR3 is CATSPQTDYRIYNEQFF. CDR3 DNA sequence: TGTGCCACCAGCCCACAAACGGACTACAGGATCTACAATGAGCAGTTCTTC. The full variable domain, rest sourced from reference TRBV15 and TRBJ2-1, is DAMVIQNPRYQVTQFGKPVTLSCSQTLNHNVMYWYQQKSSQAPKLLFHYYDKDFNNEADTPDNFQSRRPNTSFCFLDIRSPGLGDTAMYLCATSPQTDYRIYNEQFFGPGTRLTVL.

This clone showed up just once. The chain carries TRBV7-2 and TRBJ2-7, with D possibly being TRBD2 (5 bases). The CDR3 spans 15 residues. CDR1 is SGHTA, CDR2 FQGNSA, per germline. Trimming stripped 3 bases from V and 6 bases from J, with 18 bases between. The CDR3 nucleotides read TGTGCCAGCAGCTTGACCGGGGATAGCGTGGGCGAGCAGTACTTC. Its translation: CASSLTGDSVGEQYF.

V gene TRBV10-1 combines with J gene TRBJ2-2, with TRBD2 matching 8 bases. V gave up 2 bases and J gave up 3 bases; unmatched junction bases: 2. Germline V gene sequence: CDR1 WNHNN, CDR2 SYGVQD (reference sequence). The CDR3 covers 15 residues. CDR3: CASSEGAGDTGELFF. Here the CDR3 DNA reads TGCGCCAGCAGTGAGGGAGCGGGAGACACCGGGGAGCTGTTTTTT.

This CDR3 is CASSWDRKSSYEQYF. The CDR3 DNA sequence: TGCGCCAGCAGCTGGGACAGGAAAAGCTCCTACGAGCAGTACTTC. The rearrangement links TRBV5-1 to TRBJ2-7, with 8 positions matching TRBD1. Per the germline V gene, CDR1 is SGHRS and CDR2 is YFSETQ. The V segment lost 3 bases and the J segment 0 bases; nucleotides outside the gene matches: 5. This CDR3 has 15 amino acids.

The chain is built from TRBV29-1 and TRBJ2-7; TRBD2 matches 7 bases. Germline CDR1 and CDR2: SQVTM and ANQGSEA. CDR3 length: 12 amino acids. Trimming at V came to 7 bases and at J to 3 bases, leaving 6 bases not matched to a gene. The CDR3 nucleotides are TGCAGCGCTTACAGCGGGGTCTACGAGCAGTACTTC. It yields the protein CSAYSGVYEQYF.

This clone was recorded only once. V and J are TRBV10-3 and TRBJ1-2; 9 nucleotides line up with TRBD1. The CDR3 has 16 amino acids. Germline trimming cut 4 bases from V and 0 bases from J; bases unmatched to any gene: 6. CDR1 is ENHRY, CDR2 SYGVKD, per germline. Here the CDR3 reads CAISGGTGIANYGYTF. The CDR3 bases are TGTGCCATCAGTGGTGGGACAGGGATCGCTAACTATGGCTACACCTTC.

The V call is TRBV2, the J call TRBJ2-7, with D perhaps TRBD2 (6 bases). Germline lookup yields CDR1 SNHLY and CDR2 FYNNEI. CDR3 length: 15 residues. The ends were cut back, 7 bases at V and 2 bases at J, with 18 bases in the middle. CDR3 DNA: TGTGCCAGCAAATCATTAGGAGGGGCCCCCTACGAGCAGTACTTC. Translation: CASKSLGGAPYEQYF.

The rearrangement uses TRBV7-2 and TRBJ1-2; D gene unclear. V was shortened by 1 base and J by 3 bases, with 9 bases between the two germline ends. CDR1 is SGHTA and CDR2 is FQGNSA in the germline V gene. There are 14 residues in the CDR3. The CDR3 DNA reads TGTGCCAGCAGCTTAGTGGGGATTGACTATGGCTACACCTTC. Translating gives CASSLVGIDYGYTF.

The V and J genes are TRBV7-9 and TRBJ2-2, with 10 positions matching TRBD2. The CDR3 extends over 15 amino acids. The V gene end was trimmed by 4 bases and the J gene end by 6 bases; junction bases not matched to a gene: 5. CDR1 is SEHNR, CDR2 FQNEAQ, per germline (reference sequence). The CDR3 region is CASSSLAGVSGELFF. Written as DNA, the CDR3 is TGTGCCAGCAGCTCCCTAGCGGGAGTGTCCGGGGAGCTGTTTTTT.

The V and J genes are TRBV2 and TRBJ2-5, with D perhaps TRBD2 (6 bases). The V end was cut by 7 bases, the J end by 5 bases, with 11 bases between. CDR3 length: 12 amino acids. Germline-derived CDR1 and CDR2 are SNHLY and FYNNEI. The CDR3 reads CASNPSGETQYF. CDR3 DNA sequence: TGTGCCAGCAACCCCAGCGGGGAGACCCAGTACTTC.

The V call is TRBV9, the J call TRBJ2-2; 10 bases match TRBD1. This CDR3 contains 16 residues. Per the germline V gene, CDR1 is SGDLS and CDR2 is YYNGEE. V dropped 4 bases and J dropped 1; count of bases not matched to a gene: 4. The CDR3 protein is CASSPRTGGNTGELFF. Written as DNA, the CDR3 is TGTGCCAGCAGCCCAAGGACAGGGGGGAACACCGGGGAGCTGTTTTTT.

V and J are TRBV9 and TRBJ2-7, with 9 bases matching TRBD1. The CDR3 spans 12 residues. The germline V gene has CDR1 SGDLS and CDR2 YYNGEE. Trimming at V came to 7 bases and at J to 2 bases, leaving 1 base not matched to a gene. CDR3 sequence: CASGQGPYEQYF. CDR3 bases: TGTGCCAGCGGACAGGGGCCCTACGAGCAGTACTTC.

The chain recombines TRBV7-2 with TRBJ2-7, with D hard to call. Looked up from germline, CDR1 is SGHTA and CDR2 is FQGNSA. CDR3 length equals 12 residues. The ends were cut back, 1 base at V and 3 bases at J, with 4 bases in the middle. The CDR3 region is CASSLDLYEQYF. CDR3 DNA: TGTGCCAGCAGCTTAGATCTCTACGAGCAGTACTTC.

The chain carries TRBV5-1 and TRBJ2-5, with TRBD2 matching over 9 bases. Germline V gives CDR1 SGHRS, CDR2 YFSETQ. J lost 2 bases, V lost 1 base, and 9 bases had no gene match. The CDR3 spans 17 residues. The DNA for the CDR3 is TGCGCCAGCAGCTTGTCACGCGGGGGGGCGCAACAAGAGACCCAGTACTTC. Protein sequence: CASSLSRGGAQQETQYF.